This T cell receptor (beta chain) was captured in a study of blood T cell repertoires in COVID-19. Measured with immunoSEQ multiplex PCR; TCRdb has only the in-frame clones, and not every one. This table holds roughly 290,000 clones, under 90% found once. This clone was seen just once. The V gene lost 5 bases and the J gene lost 3 bases, with 16 bases spanning the gap. Germline V CDR1 and CDR2: LNHDA, SQIVND (reference sequence). This CDR3 has 15 amino acids. The origin of this receptor is a woman aged 40 to 49 who had recovered from COVID-19. The V gene is TRBV19, the J gene TRBJ1-2; D is ambiguous. Sequencing was carried out using PBMCs or T cells enriched from blood (not recorded which). The chain's CDR3 is CASSSEERADYGYTF. The CDR3 DNA reads TGTGCCAGTAGTTCAGAAGAGAGGGCCGACTATGGCTACACCTTC.